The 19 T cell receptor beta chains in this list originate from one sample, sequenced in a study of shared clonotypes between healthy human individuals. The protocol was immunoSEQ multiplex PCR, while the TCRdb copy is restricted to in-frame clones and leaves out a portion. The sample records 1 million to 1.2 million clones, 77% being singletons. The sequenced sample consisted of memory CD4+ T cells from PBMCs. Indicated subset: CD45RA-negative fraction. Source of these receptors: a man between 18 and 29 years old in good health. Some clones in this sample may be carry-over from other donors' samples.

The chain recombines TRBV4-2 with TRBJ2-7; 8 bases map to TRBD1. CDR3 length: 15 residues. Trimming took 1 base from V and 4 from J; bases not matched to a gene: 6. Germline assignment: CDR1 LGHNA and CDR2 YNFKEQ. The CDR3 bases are TGTGCCAGCAGCCAAGCATTGGGACAGGCGTACGAGCAGTACTTC. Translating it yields CASSQALGQAYEQYF.

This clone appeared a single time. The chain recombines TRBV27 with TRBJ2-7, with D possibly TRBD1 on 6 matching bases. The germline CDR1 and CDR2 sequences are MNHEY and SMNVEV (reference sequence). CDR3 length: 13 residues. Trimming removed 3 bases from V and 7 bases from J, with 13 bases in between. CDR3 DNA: TGTGCCAGCAGTTTGGGTAGAAGGGGGGAGCAGTACTTC. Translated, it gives CASSLGRRGEQYF.

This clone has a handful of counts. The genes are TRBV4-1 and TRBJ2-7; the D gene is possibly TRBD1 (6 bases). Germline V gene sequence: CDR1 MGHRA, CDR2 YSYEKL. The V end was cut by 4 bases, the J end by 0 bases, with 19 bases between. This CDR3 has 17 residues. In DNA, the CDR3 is TGCGCCAGCAGCCGCAGATACCGGGACAAGACCTCCTACGAGCAGTACTTC. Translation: CASSRRYRDKTSYEQYF.

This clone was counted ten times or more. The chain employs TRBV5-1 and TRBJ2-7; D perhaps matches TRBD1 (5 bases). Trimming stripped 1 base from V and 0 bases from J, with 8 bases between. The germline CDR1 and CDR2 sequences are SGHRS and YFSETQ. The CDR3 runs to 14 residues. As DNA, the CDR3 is TGCGCCAGCAGCTTGAGTCAGGGCTCCTACGAGCAGTACTTC. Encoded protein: CASSLSQGSYEQYF. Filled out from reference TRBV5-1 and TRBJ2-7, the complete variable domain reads KAGVTQTPRYLIKTRGQQVTLSCSPISGHRSVSWYQQTPGQGLQFLFEYFSETQRNKGNFPGRFSGRQFSNSRSEMNVSTLELGDSALYLCASSLSQGSYEQYFGPGTRLTVT.

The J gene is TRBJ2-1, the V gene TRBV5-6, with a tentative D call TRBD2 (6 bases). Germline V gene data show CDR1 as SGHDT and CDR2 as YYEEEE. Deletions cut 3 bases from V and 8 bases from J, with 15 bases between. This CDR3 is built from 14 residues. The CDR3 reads CASSSRAGSDEQFF. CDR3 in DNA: TGTGCCAGCAGCTCGAGGGCGGGGTCGGATGAGCAGTTCTTC.

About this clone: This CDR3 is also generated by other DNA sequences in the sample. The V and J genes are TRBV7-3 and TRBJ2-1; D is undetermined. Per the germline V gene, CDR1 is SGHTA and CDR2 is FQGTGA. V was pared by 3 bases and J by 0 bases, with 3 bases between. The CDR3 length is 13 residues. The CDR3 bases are TGTGCCAGCAGCTTGGGCTCCTACAATGAGCAGTTCTTC. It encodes CASSLGSYNEQFF.

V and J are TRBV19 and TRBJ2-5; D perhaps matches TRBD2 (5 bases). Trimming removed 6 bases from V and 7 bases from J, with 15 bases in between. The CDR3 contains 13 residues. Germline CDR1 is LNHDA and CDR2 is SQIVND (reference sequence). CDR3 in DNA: TGTGCCAGTAGCGCGGGTTTCTCCTCGACCCAGTACTTC. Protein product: CASSAGFSSTQYF.

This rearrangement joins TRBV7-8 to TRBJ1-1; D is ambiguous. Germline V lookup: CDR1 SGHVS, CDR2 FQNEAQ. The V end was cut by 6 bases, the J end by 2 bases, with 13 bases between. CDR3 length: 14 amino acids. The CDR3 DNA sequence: TGTGCCAGCAGTAAGACGGGAGTCAACACTGAAGCTTTCTTT. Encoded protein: CASSKTGVNTEAFF. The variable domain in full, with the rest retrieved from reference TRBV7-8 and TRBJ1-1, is GAGVSQSPRYKVAKRGQDVALRCDPISGHVSLFWYQQALGQGPEFLTYFQNEAQLDKSGLPSDRFFAERPEGSVSTLKIQRTQQEDSAVYLCASSKTGVNTEAFFGQGTRLTVV.

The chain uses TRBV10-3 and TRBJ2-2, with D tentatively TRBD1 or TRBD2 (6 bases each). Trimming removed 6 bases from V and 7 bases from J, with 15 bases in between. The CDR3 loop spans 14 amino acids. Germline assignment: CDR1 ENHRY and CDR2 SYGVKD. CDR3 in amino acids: CAIREEGVVGELFF. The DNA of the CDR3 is TGTGCCATCAGAGAGGAGGGGGTGGTCGGGGAGCTGTTTTTT.

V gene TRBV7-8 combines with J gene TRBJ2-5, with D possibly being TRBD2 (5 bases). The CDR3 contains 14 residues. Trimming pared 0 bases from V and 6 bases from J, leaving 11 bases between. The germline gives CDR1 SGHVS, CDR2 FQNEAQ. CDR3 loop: CASSLASALKTQYF. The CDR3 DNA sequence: TGTGCCAGCAGCTTAGCTAGCGCGTTAAAGACCCAGTACTTC.

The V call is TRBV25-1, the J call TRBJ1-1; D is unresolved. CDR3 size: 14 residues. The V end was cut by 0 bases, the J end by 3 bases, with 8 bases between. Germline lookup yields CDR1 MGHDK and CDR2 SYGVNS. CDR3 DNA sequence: TGTGCCAGCAGTGAATATGGCGGGTACACTGAAGCTTTCTTT. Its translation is CASSEYGGYTEAFF.

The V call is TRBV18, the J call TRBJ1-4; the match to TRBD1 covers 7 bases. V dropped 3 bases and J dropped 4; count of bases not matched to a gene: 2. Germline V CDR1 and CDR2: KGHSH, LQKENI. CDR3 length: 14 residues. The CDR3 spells CASSPGTVNEKLFF. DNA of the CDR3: TGTGCCAGCTCACCCGGGACAGTTAATGAAAAACTGTTTTTT.

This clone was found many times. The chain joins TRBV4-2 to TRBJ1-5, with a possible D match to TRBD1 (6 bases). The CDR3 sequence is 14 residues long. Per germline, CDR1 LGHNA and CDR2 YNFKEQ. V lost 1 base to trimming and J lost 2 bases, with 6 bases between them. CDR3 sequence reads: CASSQGQGNQPQHF. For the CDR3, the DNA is TGTGCCAGCAGCCAAGGACAGGGCAATCAGCCCCAGCATTTT.

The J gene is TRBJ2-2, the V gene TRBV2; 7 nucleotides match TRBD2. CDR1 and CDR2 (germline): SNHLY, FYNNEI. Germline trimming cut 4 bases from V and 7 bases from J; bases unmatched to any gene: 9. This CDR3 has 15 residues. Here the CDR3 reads CASSVTSRSGGELFF. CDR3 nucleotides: TGTGCCAGCAGTGTGACTAGCCGCTCCGGCGGGGAGCTGTTTTTT.

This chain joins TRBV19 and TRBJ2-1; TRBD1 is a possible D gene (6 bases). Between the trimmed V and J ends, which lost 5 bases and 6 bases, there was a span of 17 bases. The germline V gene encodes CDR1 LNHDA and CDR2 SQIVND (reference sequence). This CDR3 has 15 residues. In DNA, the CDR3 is TGTGCCAGTAGTTCGGACAGCCATACCCGCAATGAGCAGTTCTTC. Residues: CASSSDSHTRNEQFF.

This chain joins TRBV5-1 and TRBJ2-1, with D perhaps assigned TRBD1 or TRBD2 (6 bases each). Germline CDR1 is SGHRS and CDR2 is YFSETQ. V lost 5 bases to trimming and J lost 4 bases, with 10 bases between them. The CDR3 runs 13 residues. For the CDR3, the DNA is TGCGCCAGCAGTGGGGGGCCTTACAATGAGCAGTTCTTC. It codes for CASSGGPYNEQFF.

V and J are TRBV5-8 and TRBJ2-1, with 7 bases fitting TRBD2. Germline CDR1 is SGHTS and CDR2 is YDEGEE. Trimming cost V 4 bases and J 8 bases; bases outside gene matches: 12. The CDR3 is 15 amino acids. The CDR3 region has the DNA TGTGCCAGCAGCAAGGGGAGGGCGGCTATCGATGAGCAGTTCTTC. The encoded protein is CASSKGRAAIDEQFF.

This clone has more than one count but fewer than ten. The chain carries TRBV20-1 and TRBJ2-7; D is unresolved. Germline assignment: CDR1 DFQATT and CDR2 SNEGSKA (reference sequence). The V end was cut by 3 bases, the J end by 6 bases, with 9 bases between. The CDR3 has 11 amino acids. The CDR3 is CSARLLGEQYF. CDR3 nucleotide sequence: TGCAGTGCTAGGCTATTAGGCGAGCAGTACTTC.

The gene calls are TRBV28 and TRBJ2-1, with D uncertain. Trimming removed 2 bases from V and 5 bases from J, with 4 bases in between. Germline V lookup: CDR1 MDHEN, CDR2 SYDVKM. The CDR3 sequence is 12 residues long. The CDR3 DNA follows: TGTGCCAGCAGTTTAAGGGACAATGAGCAGTTCTTC. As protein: CASSLRDNEQFF.